Below, one T cell receptor (beta chain) is given with its context. This receptor's antigen is unknown. The input lacks base qualities; no much larger clone sits a single base away. The CDR1 and CDR2 encoded by the germline V gene are SGHDT and YYEEEE. The CDR3 runs 15 amino acids, cysteine and phenylalanine included. CDR3 DNA is the only sequence kept; it has 45 bases, read in frame from the first base. From V the trimming removes 3 bases and from J it removes 7 bases, while the gene matches leave 3 bases of the junction unaccounted for. Reading the label with the study, this specimen's time point is: newly diagnosed GD, antithyroid drugs for less than 3 months. For both TCR sequencing and RNA sequencing, RNA was extracted from PBMCs using TRIzol. Graves' disease was diagnosed according to American Thyroid Association guidelines. Recruitment of patients was carried out at an endocrinology department in Xi'an, China. Each patient gave roughly 10 milliliters of peripheral blood, collected in an EDTA anticoagulant tube. Ficoll Paque Plus density gradient separation was used to isolate PBMCs, and no additional T cell sorting was done. RNA quality was checked with an Agilent 2100 Bioanalyzer and agarose gel, and concentration with a NanoDrop 2000.

The method was multiplex PCR. TCRdb shows the sequencer as Illumina HiSeq 4000. CDR3 regions were amplified by Arm-PCR with iRepertoire HTBI primers to construct TCR beta libraries. Before sequencing, the PCR products went through gel purification. In the paper's pipeline: Gene usage analysis of CDR3 amino acid clonotypes used the 62 TRBV and about 15 TRBJ segments found across samples. COPE and FqMerger were used to merge the filtered high-quality paired reads into contigs. Contigs were aligned with BLAST to IMGT TRBV, TRBD and TRBJ reference genes, and CDR3 was defined per IMGT. Highly expanded clones were defined as clonotypes with a frequency above 0.1%. Repertoire diversity was measured by Shannon entropy, and V-J evenness by the Gini coefficient. A clonotype was considered public if more than one individual shared it. TCRdb reran the public reads through fastp at Q25 and MiXCR, keeping productive beta chains. Identical CDR3 protein sequences are pooled into one entry, listed with their most common genes and DNA. TCRdb's processing, not the study's, gives the V and J calls here. The sample profile shows about 620,000 distinct CDR3 sequences; less than 20% of them were found once. Of the sample, around 18% is held by the ten largest clones.

This entry is derived from a study of regulatory T cells in long-lasting Graves disease (dated by TCRdb to about 2021). General notes on the study: Patients with newly diagnosed Graves' disease had been on antithyroid drugs for under 3 months. The study took place in China and was registered as a clinical trial. TCR sequencing covered around 13 persistent and 20 newly diagnosed Graves' disease patients, around 35 samples in total. This study used TCR sequencing and RNA sequencing of peripheral blood to compare persistent Graves' disease patients against newly diagnosed Graves' disease patients. Results and caveats for the whole study, not just this receptor: TRBV28, TRBJ1-2 and TRBJ2-5 were preferentially used in persistent disease, while TRBV20-1 and TRBJ2-1 were favored in newly diagnosed disease. The small sample size was acknowledged by the authors as a limitation that may reduce accuracy. Compared with newly diagnosed patients, patients with persistent Graves' disease had lower TCR Shannon entropy and fewer highly expanded clones, which suggests clonal expansion. Sequencing and analysis were limited to the TCR beta chain. The study examined only peripheral blood because the primary lesion, thyroid tissue, could not be accessed. More public clonotypes were shared among persistent patients (roughly 2,900) than among newly diagnosed patients (roughly 1,000).

In addition, the sample was reused for a study of T cells in Graves' hyperthyroidism and ophthalmopathy. As described in the second report: A patient counted as having stable Graves' hyperthyroidism if no progression to ophthalmopathy occurred over 18 months of follow-up. Hyperthyroidism patients were aged 18 to 65 years and newly diagnosed, with disease duration of less than 2 months. Exclusion was applied to patients with uncontrolled infections, other autoimmune diseases, pregnancy or lactation. Clinical symptoms, serum thyroxine and TRAb, thyroid ultrasound, and orbital computed tomography formed the basis for the diagnoses. A first-round RT-PCR of the TCR CDR3 used the HTBI primer set with the Qiagen OneStep RT-PCR kit. Most expanded thyroid clonotypes (frequency above 0.001) were also detected in blood, suggesting blood repertoires may reflect thyroid immune responses. In cross-validation, a model built on a 13 V-J signature told ophthalmopathy apart from stable hyperthyroidism with 85% to 90% sensitivity and about 81% specificity, and in testing the same model reached 80%/75%. In validation, the model predicted progression to ophthalmopathy a median of around six months before onset, with over 55% sensitivity and roughly 77% specificity. A discovery cohort of about 95 patients, about 44 with Graves' ophthalmopathy and fewer than 65 with stable Graves' hyperthyroidism, was used to find distinguishing TCR V-J signatures. Prospective prediction of ophthalmopathy was tested in an independent validation cohort of 18 to 20 hyperthyroidism patients and 17 patients who later progressed to ophthalmopathy. The 75 to 100 discovery patients were randomly split 7:3 into training and test sets. Thyroid tissue and blood T-cell repertoires from six or seven Graves' hyperthyroidism patients were also compared in the study. After blood sampling, hyperthyroidism patients were treated with methimazole at a starting dose of 30 mg daily, and ophthalmopathy patients were treated with high-dose intravenous methylprednisolone. The libraries were constructed in a second round of multiplex PCR and then size-selected and purified. Paired-end sequencing of the libraries was performed with 100 bp reads on an Illumina HiSeq2000. Raw data were processed with SOAPnuke, discarding reads with adapters, uncalled bases, mean Phred below 15, or no exact constant-primer or identifier match. COPE v1.2.5 was used to merge high-quality paired reads, and clonotypes were defined as unique nucleotide sequences. MiTCR v1.1 was used to align clonotypes to the IMGT TRBV, TRBD and TRBJ reference segments. The analysis was restricted to V-J combinations with a frequency above 0.0001, which together covered approximately 99% of the repertoires. The TCS score was defined as the ratio of F50 (clonal expansion) to E x V (chaos), calculated using BLOSUM62-based TCRdist between CDR3 peptides within each V-J. Welch's t-statistics and random forest reduced 514 V-J features to around 14, which were used in a naive Bayes classifier (R e1071). Sample size was not statistically predetermined, and investigators were not blinded to group allocation. The paper describes TCR Vbeta CDR3 sequencing of more than 120 peripheral blood samples, made up of under 50 ophthalmopathy patients, some 76 hyperthyroidism patients and 17 progressor patients.

This sequence originates from a woman aged 30 to 39 with Graves disease. Donor details come from another sample of the same person, matched by shared clones. Recombination linked TRBV5-6 to TRBJ1-6; TRBD1 fits 11 bases in the junction. The specimen comprised peripheral blood mononuclear cells (PBMCs), sampled at new diagnosis, from a patient treated with antithyroid drugs. The CDR3 loop reads CASSWGTGGNSPLHF. In nucleotide form, the sequence is TGTGCCAGCAGCTGGGGGACAGGGGGGAATTCACCCCTCCACTTT.